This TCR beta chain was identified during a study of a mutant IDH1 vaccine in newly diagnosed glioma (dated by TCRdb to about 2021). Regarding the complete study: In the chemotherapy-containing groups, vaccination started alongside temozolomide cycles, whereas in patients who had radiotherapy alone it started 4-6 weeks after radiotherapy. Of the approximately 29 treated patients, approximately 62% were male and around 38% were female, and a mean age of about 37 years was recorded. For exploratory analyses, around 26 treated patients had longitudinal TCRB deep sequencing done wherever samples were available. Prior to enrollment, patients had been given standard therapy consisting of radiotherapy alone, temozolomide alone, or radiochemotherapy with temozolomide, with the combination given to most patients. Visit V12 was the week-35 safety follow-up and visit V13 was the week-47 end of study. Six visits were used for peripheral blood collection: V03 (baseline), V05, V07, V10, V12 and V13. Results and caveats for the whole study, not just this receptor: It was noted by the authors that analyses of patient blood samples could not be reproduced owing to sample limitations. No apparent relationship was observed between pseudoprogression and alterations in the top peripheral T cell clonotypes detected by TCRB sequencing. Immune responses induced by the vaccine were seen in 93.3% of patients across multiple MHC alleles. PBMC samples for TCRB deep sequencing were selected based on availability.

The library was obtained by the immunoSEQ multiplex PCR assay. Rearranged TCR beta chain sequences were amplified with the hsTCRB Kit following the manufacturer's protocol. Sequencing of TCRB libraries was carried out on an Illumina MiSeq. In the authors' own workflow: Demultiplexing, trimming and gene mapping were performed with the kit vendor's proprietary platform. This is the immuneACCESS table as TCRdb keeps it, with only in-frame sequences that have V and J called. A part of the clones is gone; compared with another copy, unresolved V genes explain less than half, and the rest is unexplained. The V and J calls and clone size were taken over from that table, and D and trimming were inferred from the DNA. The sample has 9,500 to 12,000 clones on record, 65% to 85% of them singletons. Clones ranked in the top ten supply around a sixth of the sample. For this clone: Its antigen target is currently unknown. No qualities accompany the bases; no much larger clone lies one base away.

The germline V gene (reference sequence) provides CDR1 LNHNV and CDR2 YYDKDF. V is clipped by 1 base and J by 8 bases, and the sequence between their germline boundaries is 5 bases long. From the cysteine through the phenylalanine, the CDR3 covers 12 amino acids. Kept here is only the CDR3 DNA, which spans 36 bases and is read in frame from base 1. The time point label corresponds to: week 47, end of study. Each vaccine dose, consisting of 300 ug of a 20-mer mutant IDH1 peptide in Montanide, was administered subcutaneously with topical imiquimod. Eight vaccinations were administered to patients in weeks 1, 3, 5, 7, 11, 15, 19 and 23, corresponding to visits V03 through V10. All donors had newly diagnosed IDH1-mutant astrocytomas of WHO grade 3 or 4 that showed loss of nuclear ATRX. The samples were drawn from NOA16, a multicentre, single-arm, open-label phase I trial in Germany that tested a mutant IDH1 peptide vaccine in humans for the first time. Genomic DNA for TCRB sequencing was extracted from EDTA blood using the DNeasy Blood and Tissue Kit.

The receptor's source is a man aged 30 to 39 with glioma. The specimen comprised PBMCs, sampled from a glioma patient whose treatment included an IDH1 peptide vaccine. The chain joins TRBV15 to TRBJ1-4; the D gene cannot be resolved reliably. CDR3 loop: CATSRAREKLFF. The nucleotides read TGTGCCACCAGCAGAGCCCGAGAAAAACTGTTTTTT. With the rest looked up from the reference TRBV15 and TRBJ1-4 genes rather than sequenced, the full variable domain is DAMVIQNPRYQVTQFGKPVTLSCSQTLNHNVMYWYQQKSSQAPKLLFHYYDKDFNNEADTPDNFQSRRPNTSFCFLDIRSPGLGDTAMYLCATSRAREKLFFGSGTQLSVL.